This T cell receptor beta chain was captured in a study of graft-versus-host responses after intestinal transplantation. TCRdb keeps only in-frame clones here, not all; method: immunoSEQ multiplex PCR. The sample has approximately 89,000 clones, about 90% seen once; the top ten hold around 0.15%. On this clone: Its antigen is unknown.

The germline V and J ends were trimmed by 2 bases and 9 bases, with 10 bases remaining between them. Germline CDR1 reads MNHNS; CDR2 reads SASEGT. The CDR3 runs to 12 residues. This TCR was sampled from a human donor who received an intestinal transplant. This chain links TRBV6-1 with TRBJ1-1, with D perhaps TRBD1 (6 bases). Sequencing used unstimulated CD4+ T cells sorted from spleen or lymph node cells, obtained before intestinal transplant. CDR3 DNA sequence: TGTGCCAGCAGTGAAATTGGGACAAAAGCTTTCTTT. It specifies CASSEIGTKAFF.